This T cell receptor (beta chain) was recovered during a study of blood T cell repertoires in COVID-19. Study background: Samples taken during acute and convalescent COVID-19 were collected in the United States, Italy and Spain. Sources were T cells, B-cell-depleted T cells, or PBMCs; the material itself was cDNA or gDNA.

This clone was detected once. Original analysis: Estimation of nucleated cell counts relied on the amplification of reference gene primers. The data were produced by immunoSEQ multiplex PCR, yet TCRdb's version contains in-frame clones alone and is incomplete. The V and J calls and clone size come from that table; D and trimming were worked out from the DNA. The data contain over 200,000 clones, about nine tenths of them singletons. Germline V gives CDR1 SGDLS, CDR2 YYNGEE. The CDR3 runs 18 residues. V dropped 0 bases and J dropped 1; count of bases not matched to a gene: 4. The chain combines TRBV9 with TRBJ2-3, with 14 bases identical to TRBD2. Specimen: peripheral blood. This TCR came from a woman in her sixties with acute or convalescent COVID-19. The CDR3 bases are TGTGCCAGCAGCGTAGGGACTAGCGGGAGGACGCGCACAGATACGCAGTATTTT. Translated: CASSVGTSGRTRTDTQYF.